Presented here are 20 T cell receptor beta chains from one specimen sequenced in a study of T cell responses to AZD1222 COVID-19 vaccine. Clones were sequenced by immunoSEQ multiplex PCR, and TCRdb holds only the in-frame ones, with some missing. The data hold 150,000 to 200,000 clones, with approximately 91% observed a single time. The material was peripheral blood, obtained on day 0 of AZD1222 vaccination. Every receptor here comes from an adult in good health.

The chain employs TRBV7-2 and TRBJ2-1; 10 bases are shared with TRBD2. Germline V gene sequence: CDR1 SGHTA, CDR2 FQGNSA. J lost 3 bases, V lost 5 bases, and 4 bases had no gene match. The CDR3 totals 15 residues. The CDR3 DNA is TGTGCCAGCAGCGCTAGCGGGGGCATCTACAATGAGCAGTTCTTC. Residues: CASSASGGIYNEQFF.

The chain carries TRBV12-5 and TRBJ1-1; D is undetermined. The CDR3 sequence is 14 residues long. The germline CDR1 and CDR2 sequences are LGHNT and FRNRAP. The V gene lost 5 bases and the J gene lost 1 base, with 11 bases spanning the gap. CDR3 sequence reads: CASGTDTGNTEAFF. CDR3 bases: TGTGCTAGTGGTACCGACACGGGGAACACTGAAGCTTTCTTT.

J is TRBJ2-3 and V is TRBV29-1; 10 nucleotides align to TRBD2. The CDR3 is made up of 15 amino acids. Germline CDR1 and CDR2: SQVTM and ANQGSEA. V lost 1 base, J lost 3 bases, and 4 bases stayed unmatched. CDR3 residues: CSVEGPSGRTDTQYF. In nucleotides, the CDR3 is TGCAGCGTTGAAGGGCCTAGCGGGAGAACAGATACGCAGTATTTT.

V and J are TRBV9 and TRBJ1-4; unclear D gene. The CDR3 totals 13 residues. Germline V CDR1 and CDR2: SGDLS, YYNGEE. The V and J ends lost 3 bases and 4 bases respectively, with 7 bases between them. This chain's CDR3 is CASSEGNNEKLFF. The DNA for the CDR3 is TGTGCCAGCAGCGAGGGTAATAATGAAAAACTGTTTTTT.

J is TRBJ2-5 and V is TRBV5-1; D possibly corresponds to TRBD1 (6 bases). Germline-derived CDR1 and CDR2 are SGHRS and YFSETQ. This CDR3 contains 14 residues. The V gene lost 0 bases and the J gene lost 3 bases, with 9 bases spanning the gap. CDR3 DNA: TGCGCCAGCAGCTTGGACACAGGGAAAGAGACCCAGTACTTC. Encoded protein: CASSLDTGKETQYF.

The chain couples TRBV29-1 to TRBJ1-3; D is undetermined. From germline, CDR1 is SQVTM and CDR2 ANQGSEA. This CDR3 is 13 amino acids long. Trimming took off 6 bases at V and 0 bases at J, with 9 bases between the two ends. Written as DNA, the CDR3 is TGCAGCGTCCAGACGAGCTCTGGAAACACCATATATTTT. Protein product: CSVQTSSGNTIYF.

The chain recombines TRBV24-1 with TRBJ2-1; D gene unclear. Germline assignment: CDR1 KGHDR and CDR2 SFDVKD. The CDR3 is 14 residues long. The V end was cut by 2 bases, the J end by 9 bases, with 13 bases between. The CDR3 here is CATSDSPYNSEQFF. The CDR3 coding sequence is TGTGCCACCAGTGATTCCCCCTATAATTCTGAGCAGTTCTTC.

Concerning this clone: A junction end diverges from the germline sequence, so it may reflect a read error. V usage is TRBV7-7 and J usage is TRBJ2-1; D remains unclear. Germline V CDR1 and CDR2: SSHAT, FNYEAQ (reference sequence). CDR3 size: 13 residues. This chain's CDR3 is CASSLKLYNEQFF. The CDR3 nucleotides read TGTGCTAGCAGCTTAAAGCTGTACAATGAGCAGTTCTTC.

V and J are TRBV7-2 and TRBJ2-7, with 11 bases aligning to TRBD1. With 5 bases clipped from V and 1 base from J, the junction kept 4 bases outside the gene matches. The CDR3 extends over 15 amino acids. CDR1 is SGHTA, CDR2 FQGNSA, per germline. The CDR3 DNA is TGTGCCAGCAGCCGGACAGGGGGCGAATCCTACGAGCAGTACTTC. Translating gives CASSRTGGESYEQYF.

This clone was recorded a few times. The rearrangement joins TRBV27 to TRBJ1-1; 8 bases map to TRBD1. The CDR3 has 16 amino acids. V trimming: 7 bases; J trimming: 7 bases; junction bases outside the gene matches: 17. Germline CDR1 MNHEY, CDR2 SMNVEV (reference sequence). CDR3 amino acids: CASKDRAGGEIIEAFF. The DNA for the CDR3 is TGTGCCAGCAAGGACAGGGCCGGGGGGGAAATCATTGAAGCTTTCTTT.

The CDR3 region is CAISPMGGGSYNEQFF. CDR3 coding DNA: TGTGCCATCAGTCCCATGGGCGGGGGCTCCTACAATGAGCAGTTCTTC. The chain couples TRBV10-3 to TRBJ2-1; 7 bases fit TRBD2. This CDR3 contains 16 residues. After removal of 5 bases from V and 0 bases from J, the junction contained 7 bases not matched to a gene. The germline V gene encodes CDR1 ENHRY and CDR2 SYGVKD.

The genes are TRBV6-1 and TRBJ1-6; D gene unclear. CDR1 and CDR2 from the germline V gene are MNHNS and SASEGT. The V end lost 0 bases, the J end lost 1 base, and 10 bases lay between the germline ends. The CDR3 consists of 17 residues. The chain's CDR3 is CASSEAVGLSYNSPLHF. The CDR3 nucleotides are TGTGCCAGCAGTGAAGCAGTGGGGTTGTCCTATAATTCACCCCTCCACTTT.

V is TRBV9 and J is TRBJ2-7; 8 nucleotides align to TRBD2. Germline CDR1 and CDR2: SGDLS and YYNGEE. The CDR3 is 14 amino acids. The V segment lost 3 bases and the J segment 3 bases; nucleotides outside the gene matches: 5. DNA of the CDR3: TGTGCCAGCAGCGCGGGACTAGGGCTCTACGAGCAGTACTTC. Its protein product is CASSAGLGLYEQYF.

The chain couples TRBV5-1 to TRBJ2-1, with TRBD2 as a possible D gene (6 bases). The CDR3 covers 15 residues. Germline V gene data show CDR1 as SGHRS and CDR2 as YFSETQ. The V gene lost 1 base and the J gene lost 5 bases, with 13 bases spanning the gap. CDR3 protein: CASSLRLGVNNEQFF. CDR3 DNA sequence: TGCGCCAGCAGCTTGCGACTAGGGGTGAACAATGAGCAGTTCTTC.

This clone has just one count. The chain couples TRBV6-5 to TRBJ1-6; D is uncertain. The germline V gene encodes CDR1 MNHEY and CDR2 SVGAGI. The CDR3 loop spans 13 amino acids. The germline V and J ends were trimmed by 8 bases and 8 bases, with 13 bases remaining between them. CDR3 in amino acids: CASGRLGDSPLHF. The DNA of the CDR3 is TGTGCCAGCGGGCGGCTCGGAGATTCACCCCTCCACTTT.

This rearrangement joins TRBV29-1 to TRBJ2-7; D is perhaps TRBD2 (5 bases). V gave up 4 bases and J gave up 5 bases, with 12 bases separating them. There are 12 residues in the CDR3. Germline V gene lookup returns CDR1 SQVTM and CDR2 ANQGSEA. CDR3 region: CSVVPGIDEQYF. CDR3 DNA sequence: TGCAGCGTTGTTCCCGGGATCGACGAGCAGTACTTC.

The chain has TRBV20-1 and TRBJ1-1; D is undetermined. Germline CDR1 DFQATT, CDR2 SNEGSKA (reference sequence). The ends were cut back, 6 bases at V and 6 bases at J, with 11 bases in the middle. The CDR3 length is 11 residues. CDR3 coding DNA: TGCAGTGCCCGAGAGTTCCCTGAAGCTTTCTTT. This translates into CSAREFPEAFF.

The V call is TRBV6-5, the J call TRBJ1-1; no firm D call. Germline loops: CDR1 MNHEY, CDR2 SVGAGI. Trimming cost V 7 bases and J 2 bases, with 11 bases left between them. The CDR3 sequence is 13 residues long. The CDR3 sequence: CASIFSLNTEAFF. The CDR3 DNA reads TGTGCCAGCATTTTCAGTCTTAACACTGAAGCTTTCTTT.

This rearrangement joins TRBV9 to TRBJ2-3, with 10 positions matching TRBD1. V trimming: 0 bases; J trimming: 5 bases; junction bases outside the gene matches: 6. The CDR3 totals 16 residues. Germline V CDR1 and CDR2: SGDLS, YYNGEE. The CDR3 DNA follows: TGTGCCAGCAGCGTAGGATCGGGACAGGGGTTAGATACGCAGTATTTT. Translating gives CASSVGSGQGLDTQYF.

CDR3 nucleotide sequence: TGCGCCAGCAGCTCCTCAGCGGGAGGGCCCGACAATGAGCAGTTCTTC. It translates to CASSSSAGGPDNEQFF. The chain carries TRBV5-1 and TRBJ2-1; 10 positions agree with TRBD2. CDR1 is SGHRS and CDR2 is YFSETQ in the germline V gene. Trimming removed 3 bases from V and 5 bases from J; junction bases left unmatched: 8. The length of the CDR3 is 16 residues.